This paragraph reports one T cell receptor beta chain. The sample belongs to a study of blood T cell repertoires in COVID-19. The overall study: From T cells, B-cell-depleted T cells, or PBMCs came the material, which was cDNA or gDNA.

As originally analysed: Estimates of nucleated cell counts were drawn from the amplification of reference gene primers. Assay used: immunoSEQ multiplex PCR; TCRdb lists only in-frame clones, some missing. Clonal size and the V and J genes are those of that table, whereas D and trimming came from the DNA. The table lists tens of thousands of clones, 91% of them singletons. The CDR3 consists of 16 residues. Germline lookup yields CDR1 LGHNA and CDR2 YNFKEQ. V lost 0 bases and J lost 3; bases outside the gene matches: 3. This chain uses TRBV4-2 with TRBJ2-3; 10 nucleotides line up with TRBD2. The receptor was isolated from a human donor with active COVID-19. The donor label of this sample is uncertain. Sequencing was carried out using peripheral blood. CDR3 protein: CASSQDTSGVTDTQYF. The CDR3 DNA reads as TGTGCCAGCAGCCAAGATACTAGCGGGGTGACAGATACGCAGTATTTT.